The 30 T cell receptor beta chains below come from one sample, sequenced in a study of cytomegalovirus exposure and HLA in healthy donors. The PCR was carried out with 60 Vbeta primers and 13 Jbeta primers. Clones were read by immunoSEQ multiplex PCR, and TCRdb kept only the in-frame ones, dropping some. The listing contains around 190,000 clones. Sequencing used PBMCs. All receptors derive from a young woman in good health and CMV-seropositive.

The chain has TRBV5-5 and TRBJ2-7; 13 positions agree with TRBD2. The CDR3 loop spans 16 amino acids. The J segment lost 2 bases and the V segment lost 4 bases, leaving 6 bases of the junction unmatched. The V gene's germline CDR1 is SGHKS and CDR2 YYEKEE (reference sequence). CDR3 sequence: CASSRGGTSGTYEQYF. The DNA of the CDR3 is TGTGCCAGCAGCCGGGGGGGGACTAGCGGGACCTACGAGCAGTACTTC.

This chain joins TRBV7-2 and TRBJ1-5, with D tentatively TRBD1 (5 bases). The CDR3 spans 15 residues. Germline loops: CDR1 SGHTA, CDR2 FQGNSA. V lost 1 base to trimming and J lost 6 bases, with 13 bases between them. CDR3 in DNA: TGTGCCAGCAGCTTAGGAGGGACTGGCGGTCAGCCCCAGCATTTT. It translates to CASSLGGTGGQPQHF.

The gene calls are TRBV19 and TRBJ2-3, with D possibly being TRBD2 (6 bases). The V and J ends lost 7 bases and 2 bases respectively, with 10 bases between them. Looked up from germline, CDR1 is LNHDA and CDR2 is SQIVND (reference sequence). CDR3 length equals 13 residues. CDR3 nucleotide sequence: TGTGCCAGTAAATCGGGGGTCACAGATACGCAGTATTTT. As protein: CASKSGVTDTQYF.

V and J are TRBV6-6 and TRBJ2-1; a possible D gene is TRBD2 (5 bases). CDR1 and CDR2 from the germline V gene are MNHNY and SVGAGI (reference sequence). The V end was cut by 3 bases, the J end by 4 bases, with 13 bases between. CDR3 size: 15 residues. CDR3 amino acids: CASSYGGNLYNEQFF. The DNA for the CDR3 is TGTGCCAGCAGTTATGGAGGAAATTTGTACAATGAGCAGTTCTTC.

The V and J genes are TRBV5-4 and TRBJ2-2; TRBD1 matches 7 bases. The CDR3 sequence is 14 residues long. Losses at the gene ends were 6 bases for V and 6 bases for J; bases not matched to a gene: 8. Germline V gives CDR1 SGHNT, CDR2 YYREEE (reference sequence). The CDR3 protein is CASNIGGGSGELFF. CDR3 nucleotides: TGTGCCAGCAATATAGGGGGCGGCTCCGGGGAGCTGTTTTTT.

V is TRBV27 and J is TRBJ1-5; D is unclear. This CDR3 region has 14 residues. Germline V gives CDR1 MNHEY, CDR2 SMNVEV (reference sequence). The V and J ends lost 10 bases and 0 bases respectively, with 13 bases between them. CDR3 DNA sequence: TGTGCCACCAAAACTGGAGGTAGCAATCAGCCCCAGCATTTT. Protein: CATKTGGSNQPQHF.

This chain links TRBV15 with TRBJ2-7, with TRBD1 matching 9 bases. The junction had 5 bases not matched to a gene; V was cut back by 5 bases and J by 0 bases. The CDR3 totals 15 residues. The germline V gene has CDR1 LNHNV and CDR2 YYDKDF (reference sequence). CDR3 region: CATSLDRGDSYEQYF. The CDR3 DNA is TGTGCCACCAGCCTTGACAGGGGGGACTCCTACGAGCAGTACTTC.

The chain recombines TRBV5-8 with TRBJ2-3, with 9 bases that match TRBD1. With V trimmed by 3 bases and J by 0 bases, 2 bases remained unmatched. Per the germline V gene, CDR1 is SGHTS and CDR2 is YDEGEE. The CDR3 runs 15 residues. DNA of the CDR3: TGTGCCAGCAGCTCGACAGGGGGGAGCACAGATACGCAGTATTTT. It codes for CASSSTGGSTDTQYF.

The CDR3 region has the DNA TGCGCCAGCAGCCAAGATATTAGGACTAGCGGGAGGCCCGGGAACTACAATGAGCAGTTCTTC. Its protein product is CASSQDIRTSGRPGNYNEQFF. This chain uses TRBV4-3 with TRBJ2-1; 14 bases are shared with TRBD2. The V and J ends lost 0 bases and 3 bases, in that order; junction bases with no gene match: 13. Germline V gene sequence: CDR1 LGHNA, CDR2 YSLEER. CDR3 length equals 21 residues.

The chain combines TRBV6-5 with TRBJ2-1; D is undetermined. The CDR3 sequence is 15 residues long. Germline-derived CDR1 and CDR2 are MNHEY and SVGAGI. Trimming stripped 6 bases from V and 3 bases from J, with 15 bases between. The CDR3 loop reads CASRRSFSLYNEQFF. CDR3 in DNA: TGTGCCAGCAGACGCAGCTTTAGCCTCTACAATGAGCAGTTCTTC.

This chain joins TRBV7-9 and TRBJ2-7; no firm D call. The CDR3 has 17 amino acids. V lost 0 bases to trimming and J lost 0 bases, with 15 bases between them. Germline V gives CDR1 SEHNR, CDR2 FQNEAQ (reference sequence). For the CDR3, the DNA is TGTGCCAGCAGCTTAGCGCCGATGGGCCCCCGCTCCTACGAGCAGTACTTC. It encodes CASSLAPMGPRSYEQYF.

The CDR3 is CASSLGQINQPQHF. The CDR3 DNA sequence: TGTGCCAGCAGCTTAGGACAGATTAATCAGCCCCAGCATTTT. The V gene is TRBV7-2, the J gene TRBJ1-5, with a weak D call TRBD1 (5 bases). CDR1 is SGHTA and CDR2 is FQGNSA in the germline V gene. V lost 1 base and J lost 4, with 8 bases in between. This CDR3 has 14 residues.

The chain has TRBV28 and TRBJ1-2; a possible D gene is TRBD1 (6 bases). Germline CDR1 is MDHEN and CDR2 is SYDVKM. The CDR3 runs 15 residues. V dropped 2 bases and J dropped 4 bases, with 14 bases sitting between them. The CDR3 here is CASSLPGHPSYGYTF. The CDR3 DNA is TGTGCCAGCAGTTTACCGGGACACCCATCCTATGGCTACACCTTC.

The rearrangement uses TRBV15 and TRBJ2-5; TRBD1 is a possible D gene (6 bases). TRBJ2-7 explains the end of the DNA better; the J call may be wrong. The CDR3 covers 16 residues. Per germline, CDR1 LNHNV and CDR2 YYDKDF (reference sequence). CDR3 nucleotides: TGTGCCACCAGCAGAGATGGGACACCCTGGGCCTACGAGCAGTACTTC. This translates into CATSRDGTPWAYEQYF.

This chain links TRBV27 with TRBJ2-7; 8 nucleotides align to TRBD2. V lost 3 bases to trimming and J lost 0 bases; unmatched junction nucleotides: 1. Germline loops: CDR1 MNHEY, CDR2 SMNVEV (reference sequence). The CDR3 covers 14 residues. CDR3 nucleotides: TGTGCCAGCAGTTTCGCGGGAGGCTCCTACGAGCAGTACTTC. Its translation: CASSFAGGSYEQYF.

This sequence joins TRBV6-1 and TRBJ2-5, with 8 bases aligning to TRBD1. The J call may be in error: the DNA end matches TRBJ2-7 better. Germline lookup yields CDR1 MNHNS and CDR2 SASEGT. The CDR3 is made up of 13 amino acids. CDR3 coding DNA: TGTGCCAGCAAGGGACAGGAGGTCGGCGAGCAGTACTTC. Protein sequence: CASKGQEVGEQYF.

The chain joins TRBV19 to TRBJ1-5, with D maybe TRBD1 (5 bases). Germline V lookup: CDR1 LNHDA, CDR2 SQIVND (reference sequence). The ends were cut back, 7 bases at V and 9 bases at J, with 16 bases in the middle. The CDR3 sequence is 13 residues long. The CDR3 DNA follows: TGTGCCAGTAACCTTGACAGCTCCGGGCCCCAGCATTTT. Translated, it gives CASNLDSSGPQHF.

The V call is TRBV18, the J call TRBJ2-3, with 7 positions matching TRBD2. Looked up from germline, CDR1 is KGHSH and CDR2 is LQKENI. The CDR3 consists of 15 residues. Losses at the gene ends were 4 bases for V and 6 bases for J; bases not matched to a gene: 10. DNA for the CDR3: TGTGCCAGCTCACGACCTAGCGGTCGTTACGATACGCAGTATTTT. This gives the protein CASSRPSGRYDTQYF.

CDR3 in DNA: TGTGCCAGCAGATCCGGGACAGGGTTTTCGGAGCAGTACTTC. Translating gives CASRSGTGFSEQYF. The chain combines TRBV7-9 with TRBJ2-7; 9 nucleotides line up with TRBD1. The germline V gene has CDR1 SEHNR and CDR2 FQNEAQ (reference sequence). The CDR3 is 14 amino acids. The V segment lost 6 bases and the J segment 7 bases; nucleotides outside the gene matches: 10.

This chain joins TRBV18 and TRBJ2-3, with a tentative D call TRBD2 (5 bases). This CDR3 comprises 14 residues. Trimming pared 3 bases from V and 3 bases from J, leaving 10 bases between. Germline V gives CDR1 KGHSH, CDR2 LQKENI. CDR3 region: CASSPPSRTDTQYF. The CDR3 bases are TGTGCCAGCTCACCTCCTAGCAGGACAGATACGCAGTATTTT.

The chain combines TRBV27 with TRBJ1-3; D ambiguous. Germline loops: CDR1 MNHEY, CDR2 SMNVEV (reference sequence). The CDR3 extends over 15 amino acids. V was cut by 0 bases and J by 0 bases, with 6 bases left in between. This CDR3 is CASSLSIDSGNTIYF. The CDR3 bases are TGTGCCAGCAGTTTATCGATAGACTCTGGAAACACCATATATTTT.

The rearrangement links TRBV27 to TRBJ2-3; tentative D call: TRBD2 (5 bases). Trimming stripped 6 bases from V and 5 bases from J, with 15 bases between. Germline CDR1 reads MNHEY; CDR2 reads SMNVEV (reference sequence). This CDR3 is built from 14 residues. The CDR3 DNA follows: TGTGCCAGCAGGGACTTTCTTAGTCGAGATACGCAGTATTTT. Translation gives CASRDFLSRDTQYF.

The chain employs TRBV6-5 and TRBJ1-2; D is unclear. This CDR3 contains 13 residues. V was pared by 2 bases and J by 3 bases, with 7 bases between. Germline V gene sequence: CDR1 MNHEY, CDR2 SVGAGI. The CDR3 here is CASSYPGYYGYTF. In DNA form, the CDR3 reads TGTGCCAGCAGTTACCCAGGATACTATGGCTACACCTTC.

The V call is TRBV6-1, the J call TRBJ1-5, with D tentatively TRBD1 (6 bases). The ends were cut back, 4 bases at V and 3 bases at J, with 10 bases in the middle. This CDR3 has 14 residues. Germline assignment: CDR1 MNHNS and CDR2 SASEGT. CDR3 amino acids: CASSARGINQPQHF. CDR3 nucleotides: TGTGCCAGCAGTGCCAGGGGTATCAATCAGCCCCAGCATTTT.

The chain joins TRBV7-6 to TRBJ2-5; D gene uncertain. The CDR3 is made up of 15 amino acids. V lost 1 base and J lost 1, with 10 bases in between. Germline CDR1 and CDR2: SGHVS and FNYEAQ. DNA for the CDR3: TGTGCCAGCAGCTTAGAGCAGGTTATCCAAGAGACCCAGTACTTC. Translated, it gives CASSLEQVIQETQYF.

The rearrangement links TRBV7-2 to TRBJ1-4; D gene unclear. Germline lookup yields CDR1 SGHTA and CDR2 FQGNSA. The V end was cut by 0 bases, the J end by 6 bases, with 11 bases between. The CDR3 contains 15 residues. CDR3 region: CASSLAWRIDEKLFF. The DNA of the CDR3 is TGTGCCAGCAGCTTAGCGTGGCGGATTGATGAAAAACTGTTTTTT.

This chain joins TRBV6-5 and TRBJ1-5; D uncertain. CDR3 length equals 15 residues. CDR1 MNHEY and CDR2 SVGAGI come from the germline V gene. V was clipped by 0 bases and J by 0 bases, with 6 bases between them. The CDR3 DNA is TGTGCCAGCAGTTACTCAGGGAGTAGCAATCAGCCCCAGCATTTT. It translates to CASSYSGSSNQPQHF.

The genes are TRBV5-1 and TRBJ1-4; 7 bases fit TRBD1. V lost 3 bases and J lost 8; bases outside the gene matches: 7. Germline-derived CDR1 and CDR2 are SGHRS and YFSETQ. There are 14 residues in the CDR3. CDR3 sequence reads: CASSSTGDGEKLFF. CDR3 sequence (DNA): TGCGCCAGCAGCTCAACAGGGGACGGAGAAAAACTGTTTTTT.

The CDR3 spells CASSWEGSGANVLTF. In DNA form, the CDR3 reads TGTGCCAGCAGTTGGGAGGGGTCTGGGGCCAACGTCCTGACTTTC. This sequence joins TRBV27 and TRBJ2-6; TRBD2 matches at 7 bases. J lost 1 base, V lost 4 bases, and 1 base had no gene match. This CDR3 contains 15 residues. Germline V CDR1 and CDR2: MNHEY, SMNVEV (reference sequence).

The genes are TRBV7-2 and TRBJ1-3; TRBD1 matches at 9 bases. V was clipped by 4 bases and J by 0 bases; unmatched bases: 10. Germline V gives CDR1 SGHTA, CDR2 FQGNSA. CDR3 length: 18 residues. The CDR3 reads CASSYTGTGTFSGNTIYF. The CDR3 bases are TGTGCCAGCAGCTACACCGGGACAGGGACCTTCTCTGGAAACACCATATATTTT.